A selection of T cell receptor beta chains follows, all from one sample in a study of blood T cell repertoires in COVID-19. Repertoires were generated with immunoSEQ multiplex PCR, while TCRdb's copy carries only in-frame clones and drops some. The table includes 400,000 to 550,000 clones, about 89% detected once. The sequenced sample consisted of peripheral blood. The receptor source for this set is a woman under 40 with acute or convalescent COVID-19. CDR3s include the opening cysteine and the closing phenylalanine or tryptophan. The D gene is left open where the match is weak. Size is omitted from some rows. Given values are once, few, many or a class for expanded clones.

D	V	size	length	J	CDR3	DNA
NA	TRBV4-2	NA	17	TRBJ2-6	CASSQDGTLSGANVLTF	TGTGCCAGCAGCCAAGATGGGACATTGTCTGGGGCCAACGTCCTGACTTTC
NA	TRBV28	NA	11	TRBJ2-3	CASSSGSLKYF	TGTGCCAGCAGTTCCGGGTCTTTGAAGTATTTT
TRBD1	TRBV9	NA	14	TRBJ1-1	CASSRRGGGTEAFF	TGTGCCAGCAGCCGTAGAGGGGGCGGGACTGAAGCTTTCTTT
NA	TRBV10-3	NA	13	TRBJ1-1	CAIRVGGNTEAFF	TGTGCCATCAGAGTCGGCGGGAACACTGAAGCTTTCTTT
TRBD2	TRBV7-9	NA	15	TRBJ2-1	CASSSGTSVRNEQFF	TGTGCCAGCAGCTCTGGGACTAGCGTTAGGAATGAGCAGTTCTTC
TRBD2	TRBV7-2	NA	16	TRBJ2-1	CASSAGGGWSYNEQFF	TGTGCCAGCAGCGCTGGGGGGGGGTGGTCCTACAATGAGCAGTTCTTC
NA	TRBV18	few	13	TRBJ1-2	CASSPQGNDGYTF	TGTGCCAGCTCACCACAGGGGAACGATGGCTACACCTTC
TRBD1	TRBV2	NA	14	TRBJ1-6	CASGWTGGGSPLHF	TGTGCCAGCGGTTGGACAGGGGGAGGTTCACCCCTCCACTTT
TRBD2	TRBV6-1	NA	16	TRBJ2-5	CASSEWGLAKFQTQYF	TGTGCCAGCAGTGAATGGGGACTAGCGAAGTTCCAGACCCAGTACTTC
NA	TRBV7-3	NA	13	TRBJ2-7	CASSLSDNGEQYF	TGTGCCAGCAGCTTAAGCGACAACGGCGAGCAGTACTTC
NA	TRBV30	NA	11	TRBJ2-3	CAWRGRTLQYF	TGTGCCTGGAGAGGAAGGACTTTGCAGTATTTT
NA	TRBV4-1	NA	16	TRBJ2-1	CASSQAETASYNEQFF	TGCGCCAGCAGCCAAGCTGAGACAGCCTCCTACAATGAGCAGTTCTTC
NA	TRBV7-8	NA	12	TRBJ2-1	CASSLLRNEQFF	TGTGCCAGCAGCTTACTTCGGAATGAGCAGTTCTTC
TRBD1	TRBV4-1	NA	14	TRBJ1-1	CASSQGDRDTEAFF	TGCGCCAGCAGCCAAGGGGACAGGGACACTGAAGCTTTCTTT
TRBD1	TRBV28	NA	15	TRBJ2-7	CASRSTGTGDYEQYF	TGTGCCAGCAGATCCACCGGGACAGGAGACTACGAGCAGTACTTC
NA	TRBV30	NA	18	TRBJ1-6	CAWSPSGVSGQINSPLHF	TGTGCCTGGAGTCCCAGCGGGGTGAGTGGACAGATTAATTCACCCCTCCACTTT
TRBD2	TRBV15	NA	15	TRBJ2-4	CATSRAGTNKNIQYF	TGTGCCACCAGCAGAGCCGGGACTAACAAAAACATTCAGTACTTC
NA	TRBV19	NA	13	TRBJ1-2	CASSIGQGYGYTF	TGTGCCAGTAGTATCGGGCAGGGGTATGGCTACACCTTC
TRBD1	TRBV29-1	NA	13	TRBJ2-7	CSVEDTGGYEQYF	TGCAGCGTTGAAGATACAGGGGGATACGAGCAGTACTTC
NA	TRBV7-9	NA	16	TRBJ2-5	CASTTSWGQDKETQYF	TGTGCCAGCACCACCAGCTGGGGACAAGACAAAGAGACCCAGTACTTC
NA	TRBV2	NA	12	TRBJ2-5	CASTGSGETQYF	TGTGCCAGCACGGGGTCGGGGGAGACCCAGTACTTC
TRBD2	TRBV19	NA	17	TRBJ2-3	CASSILVRLAGTDTQYF	TGTGCCAGTAGTATTCTGGTTAGATTAGCGGGGACAGATACGCAGTATTTT
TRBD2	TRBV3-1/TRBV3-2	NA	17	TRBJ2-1	CASSQDTRLAGVGEQFF	TGTGCCAGCAGCCAAGATACCCGACTAGCGGGGGTAGGTGAGCAGTTCTTC
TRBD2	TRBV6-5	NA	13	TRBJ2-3	CASRTSRTDTQYF	TGTGCCAGCCGGACTAGTCGCACAGATACGCAGTATTTT
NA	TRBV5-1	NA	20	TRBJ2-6	CASSLGAADLLSSGANVLTF	TGCGCCAGCAGCTTGGGGGCTGCGGACTTACTGAGCTCTGGGGCCAACGTCCTGACTTTC
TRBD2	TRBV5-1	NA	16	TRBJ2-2	CASTPLPGLEFGELFF	TGCGCCAGCACCCCCTTACCGGGACTAGAATTCGGGGAGCTGTTTTTT
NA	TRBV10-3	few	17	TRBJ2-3	CAISGGLTTPNTDTQYF	TGTGCCATCAGTGGAGGTTTGACTACACCTAACACAGATACGCAGTATTTT
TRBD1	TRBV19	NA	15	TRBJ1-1	CASIDGQGMNTEAFF	TGTGCCAGTATCGACGGACAGGGGATGAACACTGAAGCTTTCTTT
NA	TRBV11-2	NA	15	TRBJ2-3	CASSLTRVGTDTQYF	TGTGCCAGCAGCTTAACCAGGGTCGGCACAGATACGCAGTATTTT
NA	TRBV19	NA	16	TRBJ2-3	CASSIQAGASTDTQYF	TGTGCCAGTAGTATACAGGCAGGGGCCAGCACAGATACGCAGTATTTT
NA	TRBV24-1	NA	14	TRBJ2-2	CATTAGTPRGELFF	TGTGCCACCACGGCGGGCACCCCGAGGGGGGAGCTGTTTTTT
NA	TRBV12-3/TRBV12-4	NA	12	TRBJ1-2	CASSRLTFGYTF	TGTGCCAGCAGTCGACTTACTTTTGGCTACACCTTC
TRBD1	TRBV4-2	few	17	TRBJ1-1	CASSKGRTGALNTEAFF	TGTGCCAGCAGCAAAGGGAGGACAGGGGCGCTAAATACTGAAGCTTTCTTT
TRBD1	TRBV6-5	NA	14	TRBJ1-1	CASRLGQGNDEAFF	TGTGCCAGCAGACTGGGACAGGGTAACGATGAAGCTTTCTTT
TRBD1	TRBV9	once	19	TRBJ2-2	CAWTGELQPNTPNTGELFF	TGTGCCTGGACAGGCGAGCTTCAGCCGAATACCCCGAACACCGGGGAGCTGTTTTTT
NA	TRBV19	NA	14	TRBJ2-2	CASSLGGHTGELFF	TGTGCCAGTAGTTTAGGGGGGCACACCGGGGAGCTGTTTTTT
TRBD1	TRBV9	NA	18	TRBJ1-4	CASSPRPGTGGLDEKLFF	TGTGCCAGCAGCCCACGTCCCGGGACAGGGGGCCTTGATGAAAAACTGTTTTTT
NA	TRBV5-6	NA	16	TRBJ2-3	CASSLRQIISTDTQYF	TGTGCCAGCAGCTTGCGACAGATAATAAGCACAGATACGCAGTATTTT
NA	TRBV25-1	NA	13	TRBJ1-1	CASSERGNTEAFF	TGTGCCAGCAGTGAACGGGGGAACACTGAAGCTTTCTTT
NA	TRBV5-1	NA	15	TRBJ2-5	CASSLVAAGQETQYF	TGCGCCAGCAGCTTGGTCGCGGCGGGCCAAGAGACCCAGTACTTC
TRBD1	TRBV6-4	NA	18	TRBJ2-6	CASSEGTDFRSGANVLTF	TGTGCCAGCAGTGAAGGGACAGATTTTCGTTCGGGGGCCAACGTCCTGACTTTC
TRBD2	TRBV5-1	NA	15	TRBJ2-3	CASSLESGGPDTQYF	TGCGCCAGCAGCTTGGAATCGGGGGGGCCCGATACGCAGTATTTT
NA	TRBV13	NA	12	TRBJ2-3	CASSPGLNTQYF	TGTGCCAGCAGCCCGGGACTTAATACGCAGTATTTT
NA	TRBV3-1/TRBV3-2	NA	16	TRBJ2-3	CASSQLQGRGTDTQYF	TGTGCCAGCAGCCAACTCCAGGGGAGGGGAACAGATACGCAGTATTTT
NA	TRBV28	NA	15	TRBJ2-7	CATTRSGRETYEQYF	TGTGCCACCACGAGGAGCGGGCGTGAAACCTACGAGCAGTACTTC